Detailed here is one T cell receptor (beta chain). Its cognate antigen is unknown. Trimming removed 4 bases at V and 4 bases at J, with 8 bases between. This CDR3 region has 12 residues. CDR1 is MDHEN, CDR2 SYDVKM, per germline. This specimen comes from a study of T cell responses to AZD1222 COVID-19 vaccine. Study-wide results and caveats: Per reports, nearly half of all spike-specific TCRs target regions that are unmutated in variants.

TCRdb keeps only in-frame clones here, not all; method: immunoSEQ multiplex PCR. Of about 100,000 clones in the sample, approximately 90% were seen once. The clonotype was recovered from an adult who received the AZD1222 COVID-19 vaccine. The genes are TRBV28 and TRBJ2-7; D is ambiguous. The material sequenced was peripheral blood, taken 28 days after the second AZD1222 dose. CDR3 protein: CASSSGWYEQYF. CDR3 sequence (DNA): TGTGCCAGCAGTTCAGGCTGGTACGAGCAGTACTTC.